This T cell receptor beta chain was retrieved from a study of early T cells in non-severe SARS-CoV-2 infection. Looking at the study overall: The authors sequenced bulk RNA from unsorted whole blood, leaving chains unpaired.

Trimming cost V 2 bases and J 9 bases; bases outside gene matches: 9. Per the germline V gene, CDR1 is WNHNN and CDR2 is SYGVQD (reference sequence). This CDR3 comprises 15 residues. The TCR library protocol attached unique molecular identifiers to the individual cDNA molecules. TCRdb ran MiXCR on the 5' RACE reads and lists one entry per CDR3 protein. Among tens of thousands of distinct CDR3 sequences, around 15% were seen once, and the ten largest hold roughly 4.3%. Study-wide points: The matching step, a VDJdb search, favored anti-spike CD8 responses and missed private and CD4 specificities.

This clonotype turned up a few times. Its target is not known. Sequences were derived from whole blood, sampled at baseline. The genes are TRBV10-1 and TRBJ2-1; 8 bases are shared with TRBD2. The origin of this receptor is an adult who was a healthcare worker with PCR-confirmed SARS-CoV-2 infection or an uninfected control (not recorded which). CDR3 amino acids: CASSEGAGALREQFF. CDR3 DNA: TGCGCCAGCAGTGAGGGAGCGGGGGCTTTGCGTGAGCAGTTCTTC.